This entry features one TCR beta chain sequence. Germline V gives CDR1 ENHRY, CDR2 SYGVKD. This CDR3 is 14 amino acids long. With 6 bases clipped from V and 9 bases from J, the junction kept 10 bases outside the gene matches. These data belong to a study of blood T cell repertoires in COVID-19. On the study more broadly: Nucleic acid was either cDNA or gDNA, and it came from T cells, B-cell-depleted T cells, or PBMCs.

Here immunoSEQ multiplex PCR was the method, and the copy in TCRdb shows in-frame clones only, minus some. The table shows fewer than 250,000 clones, with about 88% occurring only once. Sequenced: peripheral blood. The TCR originated in a middle-aged woman who had recovered from COVID-19. V usage is TRBV10-3 and J usage is TRBJ2-1; 8 nucleotides align to TRBD2. The CDR3 DNA follows: TGTGCCATCAGGACCGGGACTAGTCTTGGTGAGCAGTTCTTC. Protein sequence: CAIRTGTSLGEQFF.